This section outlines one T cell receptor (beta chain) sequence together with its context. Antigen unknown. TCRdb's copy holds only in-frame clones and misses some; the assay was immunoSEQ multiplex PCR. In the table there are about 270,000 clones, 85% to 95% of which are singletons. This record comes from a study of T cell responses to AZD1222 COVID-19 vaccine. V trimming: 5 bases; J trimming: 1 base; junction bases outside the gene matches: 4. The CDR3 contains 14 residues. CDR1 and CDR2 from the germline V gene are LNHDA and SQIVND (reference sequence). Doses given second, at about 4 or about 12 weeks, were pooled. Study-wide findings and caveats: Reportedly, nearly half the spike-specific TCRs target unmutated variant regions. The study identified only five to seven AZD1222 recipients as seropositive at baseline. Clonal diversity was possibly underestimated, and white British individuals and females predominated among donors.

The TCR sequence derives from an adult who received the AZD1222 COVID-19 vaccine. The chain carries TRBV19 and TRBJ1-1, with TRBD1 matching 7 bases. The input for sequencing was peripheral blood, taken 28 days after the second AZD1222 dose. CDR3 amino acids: CASSLTGRNTEAFF. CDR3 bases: TGTGCCAGTAGTTTGACAGGGAGGAACACTGAAGCTTTCTTT.